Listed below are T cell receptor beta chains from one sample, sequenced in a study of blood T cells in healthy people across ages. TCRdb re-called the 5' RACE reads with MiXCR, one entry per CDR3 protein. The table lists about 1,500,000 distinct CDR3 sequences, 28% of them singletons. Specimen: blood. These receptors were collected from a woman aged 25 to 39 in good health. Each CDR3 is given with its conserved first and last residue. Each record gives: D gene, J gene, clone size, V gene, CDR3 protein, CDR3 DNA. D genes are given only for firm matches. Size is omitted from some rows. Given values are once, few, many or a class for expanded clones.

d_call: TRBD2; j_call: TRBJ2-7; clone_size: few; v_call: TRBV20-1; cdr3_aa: CSARPGTTISYEQYF; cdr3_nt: TGCAGTGCTAGACCCGGGACTACCATATCCTACGAGCAGTACTTC
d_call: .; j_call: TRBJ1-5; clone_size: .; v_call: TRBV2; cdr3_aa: CASSDRGGSGQPQHF; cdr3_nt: TGTGCCAGCAGTGACCGAGGTGGTTCGGGACAGCCCCAGCATTTT
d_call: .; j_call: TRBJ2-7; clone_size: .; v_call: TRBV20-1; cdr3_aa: CSAGRGASFSEQYF; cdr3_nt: TGCAGTGCTGGACGGGGGGCTAGCTTTTCCGAGCAGTACTTC
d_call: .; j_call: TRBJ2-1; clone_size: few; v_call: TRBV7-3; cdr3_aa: CASSLTSTRIHEQFF; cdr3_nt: TGTGCCAGCAGCTTAACGTCAACTAGGATCCATGAGCAGTTCTTC
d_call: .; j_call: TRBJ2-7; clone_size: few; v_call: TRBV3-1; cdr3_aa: CASSSKGRFSYEQYF; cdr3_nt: TGTGCCAGCAGCTCGAAAGGGAGGTTTTCCTACGAGCAGTACTTC
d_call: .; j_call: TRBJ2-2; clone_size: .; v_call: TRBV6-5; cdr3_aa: CASSRDQRNTGELFF; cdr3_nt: TGTGCCAGCAGTCGGGACCAGAGGAACACCGGGGAGCTGTTTTTT
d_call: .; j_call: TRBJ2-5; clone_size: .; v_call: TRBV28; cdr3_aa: CASSRTKQVAQYF; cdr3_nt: TGTGCCAGCAGCCGAACCAAACAAGTGGCCCAGTACTTC
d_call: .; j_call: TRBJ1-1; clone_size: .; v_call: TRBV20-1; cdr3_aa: CSARTGNIEAFF; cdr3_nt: TGCAGTGCTAGGACAGGAAACATTGAAGCTTTCTTT
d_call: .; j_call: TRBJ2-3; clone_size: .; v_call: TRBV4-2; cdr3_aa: CASSQDLTRGTDTQYF; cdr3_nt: TGTGCCAGCAGCCAAGATCTGACTAGAGGCACAGATACGCAGTATTTT
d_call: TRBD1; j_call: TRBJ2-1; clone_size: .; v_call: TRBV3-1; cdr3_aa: CASSRPGQAAEQFF; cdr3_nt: TGTGCCAGCAGCCGTCCGGGACAGGCGGCCGAGCAGTTCTTC
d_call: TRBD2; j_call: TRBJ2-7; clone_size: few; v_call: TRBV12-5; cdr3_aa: CASGNPSGSVYEQYF; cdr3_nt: TGTGCTAGTGGAAACCCTAGCGGGAGCGTCTACGAGCAGTACTTC
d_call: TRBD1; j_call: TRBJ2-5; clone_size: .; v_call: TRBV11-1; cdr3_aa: CASSFRPGQRWETQYF; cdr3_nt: TGTGCCAGCAGCTTCCGGCCGGGACAGCGATGGGAGACCCAGTACTTC
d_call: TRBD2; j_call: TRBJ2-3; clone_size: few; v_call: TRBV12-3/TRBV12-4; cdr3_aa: CASTSGGARGNTDTQYF; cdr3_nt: TGTGCCAGCACCAGCGGGGGGGCCAGAGGGAACACAGATACGCAGTATTTT
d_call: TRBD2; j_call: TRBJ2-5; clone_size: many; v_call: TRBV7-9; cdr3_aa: CASSLTQREWETQYF; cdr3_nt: TGTGCCAGCAGCTTGACCCAGCGGGAGTGGGAGACCCAGTACTTC
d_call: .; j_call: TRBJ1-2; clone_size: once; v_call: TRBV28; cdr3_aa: CASSSGGGAVQGYTF; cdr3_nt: TGTGCCAGCAGTTCCGGCGGGGGCGCGGTCCAGGGCTACACCTTC
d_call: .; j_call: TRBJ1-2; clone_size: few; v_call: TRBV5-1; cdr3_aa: CASSLLGRSDGYTF; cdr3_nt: TGCGCCAGCAGCCTGCTGGGCAGGAGCGATGGCTACACCTTC
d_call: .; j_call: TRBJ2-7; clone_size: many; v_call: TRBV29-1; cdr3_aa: CSAIFIIRDMAAYEQYF; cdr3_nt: TGCAGCGCCATTTTTATTATCCGGGACATGGCCGCCTACGAGCAGTACTTC
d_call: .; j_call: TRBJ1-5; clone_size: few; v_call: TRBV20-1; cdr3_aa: CSARERDQPQHF; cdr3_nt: TGCAGTGCTAGAGAGCGGGATCAGCCCCAGCATTTT
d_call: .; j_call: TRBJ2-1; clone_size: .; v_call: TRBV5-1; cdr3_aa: CAGSPPIFGEQFF; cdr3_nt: TGCGCCGGCAGCCCCCCCATCTTTGGGGAGCAGTTCTTC
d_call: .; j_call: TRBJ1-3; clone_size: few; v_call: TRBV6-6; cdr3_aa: CASSQEAVGNTIYF; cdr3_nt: TGTGCCAGCAGTCAAGAGGCCGTAGGAAACACCATATATTTT
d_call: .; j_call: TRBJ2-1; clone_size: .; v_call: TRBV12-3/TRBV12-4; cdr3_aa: CASSLFLAMHEQFF; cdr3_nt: TGTGCCAGCAGTTTATTCTTAGCTATGCATGAGCAGTTCTTC
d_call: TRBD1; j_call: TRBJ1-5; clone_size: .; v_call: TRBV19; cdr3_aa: CASAGQVIEPQHF; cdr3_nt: TGTGCCAGTGCGGGACAGGTGATTGAGCCCCAGCATTTT
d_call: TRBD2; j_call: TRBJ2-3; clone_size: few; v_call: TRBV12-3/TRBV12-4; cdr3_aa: CASAGRGAMGDTQYF; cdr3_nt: TGTGCCAGCGCGGGGCGGGGGGCAATGGGAGATACGCAGTATTTT
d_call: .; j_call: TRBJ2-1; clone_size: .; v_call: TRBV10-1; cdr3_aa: CASSESGQGGYNEQFF; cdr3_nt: TGCGCCAGCAGTGAGTCAGGCCAGGGTGGCTACAATGAGCAGTTCTTC
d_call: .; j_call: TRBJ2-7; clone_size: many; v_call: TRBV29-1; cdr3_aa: CSVEREPDEQYF; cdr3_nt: TGCAGCGTTGAGCGGGAACCGGACGAGCAGTACTTC
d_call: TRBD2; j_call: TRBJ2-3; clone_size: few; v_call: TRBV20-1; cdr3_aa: CSASGGAMADTQYF; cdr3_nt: TGCAGTGCTAGCGGGGGGGCGATGGCAGATACGCAGTATTTT
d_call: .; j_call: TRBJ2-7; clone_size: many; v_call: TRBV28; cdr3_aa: CASSLIHPYEQYF; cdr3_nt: TGTGCCAGCAGTCTCATACACCCCTACGAGCAGTACTTC
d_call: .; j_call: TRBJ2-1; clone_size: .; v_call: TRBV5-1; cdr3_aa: CASSFLRGFYNEQFF; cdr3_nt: TGCGCCAGCAGCTTTCTACGGGGTTTCTACAATGAGCAGTTCTTC
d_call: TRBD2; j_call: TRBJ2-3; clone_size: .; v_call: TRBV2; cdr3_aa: CASRREITDTQYF; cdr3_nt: TGTGCCAGCAGGCGGGAGATCACAGATACGCAGTATTTT
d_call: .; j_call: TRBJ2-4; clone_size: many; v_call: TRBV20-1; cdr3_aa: CSAPGRQVAKNIQYF; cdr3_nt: TGCAGTGCTCCAGGCCGACAGGTAGCCAAAAACATTCAGTACTTC
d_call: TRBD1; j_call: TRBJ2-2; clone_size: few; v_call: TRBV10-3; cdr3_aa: CAISAGTGYTGELFF; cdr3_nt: TGTGCCATCAGTGCAGGGACAGGGTACACCGGGGAGCTGTTTTTT
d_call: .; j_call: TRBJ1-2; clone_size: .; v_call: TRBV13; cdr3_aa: CASSPLRRDGYTF; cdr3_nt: TGTGCCAGCAGCCCGCTACGACGGGATGGCTACACCTTC
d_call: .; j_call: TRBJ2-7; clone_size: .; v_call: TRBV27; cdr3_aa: CASSLSPGSGEQYF; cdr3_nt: TGTGCCAGCAGTTTAAGCCCAGGGTCGGGGGAGCAGTACTTC
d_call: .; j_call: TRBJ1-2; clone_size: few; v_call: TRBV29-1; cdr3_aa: CSVVSGVGYTF; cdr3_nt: TGCAGCGTTGTTAGCGGAGTAGGCTACACCTTC
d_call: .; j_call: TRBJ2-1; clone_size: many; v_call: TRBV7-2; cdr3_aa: CASSLDDRTYNEQFF; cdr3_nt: TGTGCCAGCAGCTTAGATGACAGGACCTACAATGAGCAGTTCTTC
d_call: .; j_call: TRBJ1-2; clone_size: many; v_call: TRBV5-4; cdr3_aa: CASSPELTGNYGYTF; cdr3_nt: TGTGCCAGCAGCCCGGAACTAACTGGTAACTATGGCTACACCTTC